Below, one T cell receptor (beta chain) is given with its context. Its antigen is as yet unknown. The data belong to a study of OX40 agonist ivuxolimab in advanced cancers. Turning to the study itself: The patients received agonistic anti-OX40 (CD134) antibody ivuxolimab. Study outcomes and limitations: Relatively little clonal expansion, among the lowest observed, appeared in partial responders at 0.1-3.0 mg/kg. The mean number of expanded clones was higher in CD8+ T cells than in CD4+.

J was trimmed by 5 bases and V by 5 bases; bases with no gene match: 5. The CDR3 extends over 13 amino acids. Looked up from germline, CDR1 is SGHKS and CDR2 is YYEKEE (reference sequence). Sequencing was performed with immunoSEQ multiplex PCR; in TCRdb, only in-frame clones are kept and a portion is missing. The table includes tens of thousands of clones, approximately 84% detected once. Prior autoimmune disease or systemic immunosuppression barred patients. J is TRBJ1-2 and V is TRBV5-5; 8 bases map to TRBD1. Sample: CD4+ or CD8+ T cells sorted from blood, taken in a trial of the OX40 agonist ivuxolimab. The source is an adult with an advanced solid tumor such as melanoma, head and neck, liver or kidney cancer. The CDR3 is CASRTTGVYGYTF. CDR3 coding DNA: TGTGCCAGCAGGACGACAGGGGTATATGGCTACACCTTC.